This TCR beta chain derives from a study of T cell repertoires in ileal Crohn's disease (dated by TCRdb to between 2019 and 2020). With respect to the entire study: The median duration of disease was about 7.3 years, and at the time of surgery around 35% of patients were active smokers. Every patient underwent surgery because of a complication, which was stricturing disease in approximately 60% and penetrating disease in around 39%. Roughly half of the patients were given postoperative therapy, with about a dozen receiving thiopurines and about 19 receiving anti-TNF agents. A prospective multicentre cohort supplied the roughly 57 Crohn's disease patients whose TCR repertoires were analysed. The study ran alongside a multicentre cohort designed to identify predictors of early endoscopic recurrence after ileocolonic resection. Endoscopic postoperative recurrence was defined as a Rutgeerts score above i0. A total of roughly 170 mucosal samples from 57 patients were sequenced, with samples obtained at several locations on the surgical specimen and at postoperative endoscopy.

Around 0.45 micrograms of biopsy DNA per sample were submitted for commercial TCRB immunosequencing. A two-step, amplification bias-controlled multiplex PCR was used by Adaptive Biotechnology to amplify CDR3 regions from genomic DNA. Primers covering every V and J gene segment were used in the first PCR, while barcodes and Illumina adapters were added in the second PCR. CDR3 libraries were sequenced on an Illumina instrument. In the authors' own workflow: The analysis used both the pipelines supplied by the vendor and custom analysis of the raw data in R/Bioconductor with R version 3.3.0. Clonality, which ranges from 0 to 1, was calculated as the inverse of the normalised Shannon entropy across all productive clones. High-frequency clones were defined as the share of the repertoire taken up by the top 100 clones, keeping only clones that passed a 95% confidence test. Overlap between samples was measured with the Morisita-Horn index, while repertoire diversity was measured with the Simpson index. TCRdb carries this immuneACCESS record with in-frame sequences only. Its versions omit some clonotypes, under half of them owing to an unresolved V gene in the studies checked, with the rest unexplained. That table furnishes V, J and clone size, whereas the DNA furnished D and trimming. The sample table records some 6,000 clones; 95% of these occur just once. The leading ten clones occupy approximately 0.28% of the sample.

What the study reported, not specific to this receptor: Endoscopic recurrence was found to be associated with higher high-frequency clone percentages at surgery, and recurrence was observed in all patients with clonality above 26.8% (18/57). A significantly higher proportion of clonal expansions was observed in active smokers at surgery than in non-smokers (about 25% vs 20%, p=0.02). Mucosal CD4 and CD8 T cells were sorted and sequenced only in a subgroup of patients, the size of which was not stated. Compared with CD4 T cells, sorted CD8 T cells contained more high-frequency clones, which suggests that the mucosal expansions were mostly CD8.

To be eligible, patients had to be adults with ileal or ileocolonic Crohn's disease and an indication for ileocolonic resection. Before DNA extraction, whole ileal mucosal biopsies were kept frozen at -80 degrees C. Genomic DNA was extracted from frozen whole biopsies with a TRizol-based method and quantified on a NanoDrop 2000 spectrophotometer. Of note for this clone: This clone's antigen is unknown. Per-base quality was not reported, and no clone a single base away is much larger than it.

CDR1 WSHSY and CDR2 SAAADI are derived from the germline V gene. Unmatched junction bases come to 4, with V trimmed by 5 bases and J by 7 bases. Including cysteine and phenylalanine, the CDR3 has 13 amino acids. Of the read, only the CDR3 DNA is kept; its 39 bases are in frame from base 1. The sample consisted of ileal tissue. The rearrangement combines TRBV10-2 with TRBJ2-5; a stretch of 10 junction bases matches TRBD2. This clonotype was obtained from an adult with Crohn's disease. The sequenced DNA is TGCGCCAGCAGTTTAGCGGGGGGTGGGACCCAGTACTTC. This gives the protein CASSLAGGGTQYF.